This section outlines one T cell receptor (beta chain) sequence together with its context. Its binding antigen is unknown. Base qualities are not at hand, and no much larger clone is one base apart. This entry is derived from a study of OX40 agonist ivuxolimab in advanced cancers. Background for the entire study: The costimulatory receptor OX40 (CD134) was targeted by ivuxolimab, a fully human IgG2 agonistic monoclonal antibody. The paper describes the monotherapy dose-escalation part (N of about 55 patients) of the phase I trial of ivuxolimab. In the dose-escalation cohort, more than 80% of patients were male, and the mean age was 60 years with a range of roughly 20 to 80. Intravenous ivuxolimab was administered to patients every 2 weeks at six dose levels: 0.01, 0.1, 0.3, 1.5, 3 and 10 mg/kg. The purpose of peripheral TCRbeta sequencing was to test whether ivuxolimab changed TCR sequence diversity and led to clonal T-cell expansion. Of the roughly 54 dose-escalation patients, hepatocellular carcinoma was present in some 19, melanoma in roughly 15, renal cell carcinoma in 9 and head and neck cancer in 9. Partial responses were achieved by three dose-escalation patients, of whom one had hepatocellular carcinoma and two had cutaneous melanoma. Prior anti-PD-1, anti-PD-L1 or anti-CTLA-4 therapy was permitted, and roughly two fifths of dose-escalation patients had received checkpoint inhibitors. General conclusions and limits of the study: Low levels of normalized T-cell clonal expansion were also seen in some nonresponding patients. After ivuxolimab, expanded clones were on average more numerous among CD8+ T cells than among CD4+ T cells. At doses of 0.1 to 3.0 mg/kg, clonal expansion of both CD4+ and CD8+ T cells in blood was seen between baseline and week 6. Partial responders in the 0.1-3.0 mg/kg groups had among the lowest normalized peripheral clonal expansion, especially among CD8+ T cells. The antigen specificity of the clonally expanded peripheral T cells was not determined.

According to the germline V gene, CDR1 reads SGHDT and CDR2 reads YYEEEE. V and J are trimmed by 5 bases and 1 base, and the gene matches miss 9 bases of the junction. Spanning cysteine to phenylalanine, the CDR3 consists of 15 amino acids. CDR3 DNA is the only sequence kept; it has 45 bases, read in frame from the first base. Genomic DNA was isolated from the sorted cells so that the TCRbeta CDR3 region could be sequenced. The immunoSEQ Assay was used for sequencing of TCRbeta CDR3 regions. TCRdb stores this immuneACCESS table with in-frame sequences only. Part of the clones is absent; in the studies checked, under half of the shortfall reflects unresolved V genes, and no reason is known for the rest. Here the sample has 55,000 or so clones; around 85% occur a single time. 12% to 15% of the sample rests with the top ten. The trial excluded patients who had a history of autoimmune disease or were on systemic immunosuppression. Peripheral blood for TCR sequencing was collected from all dose cohorts at baseline, on cycle 4 day 1, and on cycle 7 day 1. Samples came from an open-label, multicenter, first-in-human phase I dose-escalation trial of ivuxolimab. Adults with locally advanced or metastatic head and neck squamous cell, hepatocellular, melanoma or renal cell carcinoma were enrolled in the trial. CD4+ and CD8+ T cells were sorted separately from peripheral blood before TCR sequencing.

This TCR derives from an adult with an advanced solid tumor such as melanoma, head and neck, liver or kidney cancer. Here the sequenced sample was CD4+ or CD8+ T cells sorted from blood, taken in a trial of the OX40 agonist ivuxolimab. The V and J segments used are TRBV5-6 and TRBJ2-7, with 7 central nucleotides matching TRBD2. The DNA is TGTGCCAGCAGTGCTGGACTAGTGGTGTCCTACGAGCAGTACTTC. Its translation is CASSAGLVVSYEQYF.